These T cell receptor beta chains were read from a single sample in a study of blood T cell repertoires in COVID-19. The assay was immunoSEQ multiplex PCR, and TCRdb's table has in-frame clones only and misses some. Of about 110,000 clones listed, over 60% are singletons. The sample taken for sequencing was peripheral blood. Source of these receptors: a man in his 70s with acute or convalescent COVID-19. Both conserved end residues are part of each CDR3. The order of the fields is clone size, V gene, D gene, J gene, CDR3 DNA, CDR3 protein. A D gene is named only where the DNA matches it firmly. A row's size may be missing; if present it is once, few, many or a size class.

size: few; V: TRBV10-3; D: .; J: TRBJ2-3; DNA: TGTGCCATCAGTGAGCGGGCAGGGAGCACAGATACGCAGTATTTT; CDR3: CAISERAGSTDTQYF
size: .; V: TRBV14; D: TRBD1; J: TRBJ2-7; DNA: TGTGCCAGCAGTCCCGGGACAGGGGGCTACGAGCAGTACTTC; CDR3: CASSPGTGGYEQYF
size: once; V: TRBV5-1; D: TRBD2; J: TRBJ2-3; DNA: TGCGCCAGCAGCTCGGGACTAGCGGGGGGTGGCACAGATACGCAGTATTTT; CDR3: CASSSGLAGGGTDTQYF
size: .; V: TRBV3-1/TRBV3-2; D: TRBD2; J: TRBJ2-5; DNA: TGTGCCAGCAGCCCTCTTGTAGCGGGGGGGGGAGAGACCCAGTACTTC; CDR3: CASSPLVAGGGETQYF
size: few; V: TRBV2; D: .; J: TRBJ1-5; DNA: TGTGCCAGCAGTGTCGAGCGGGGAAATCAGCCCCAGCATTTT; CDR3: CASSVERGNQPQHF
size: .; V: TRBV6-1; D: TRBD2; J: TRBJ2-1; DNA: TGTGCCAGCAGTGTTTTAACTAGCGGGGGGCAGAGCTCCTACAATGAGCAGTTCTTC; CDR3: CASSVLTSGGQSSYNEQFF
size: .; V: TRBV19; D: TRBD1; J: TRBJ2-2; DNA: TGTGCCAGTAGTAAGGGGACAGGGCAATTATCCGGGGAGCTGTTTTTT; CDR3: CASSKGTGQLSGELFF
size: .; V: TRBV29-1; D: TRBD1; J: TRBJ1-2; DNA: TGCAGCGTCGGATCGGGACAGGGCTTTGTATTAGGCTACACCTTC; CDR3: CSVGSGQGFVLGYTF
size: once; V: TRBV6-6; D: TRBD1; J: TRBJ1-2; DNA: TGTGCCAGCAGTTGGACAGGGCAGAGTGGCTACACCTTC; CDR3: CASSWTGQSGYTF
size: .; V: TRBV18; D: TRBD1; J: TRBJ2-7; DNA: TGTGCCAGCTCAGCCCCGTCCGGGACAGAATTCTACGAGCAGTACTTC; CDR3: CASSAPSGTEFYEQYF
size: .; V: TRBV7-9; D: .; J: TRBJ2-5; DNA: TGTGCCAGCAGCTTAGGACAGGCAAGGGAAGAGACCCAGTACTTC; CDR3: CASSLGQAREETQYF
size: few; V: TRBV5-1; D: TRBD1; J: TRBJ2-3; DNA: TGCGCCAGCAGCGCGGGACAGGTGATCACAGATACGCAGTATTTT; CDR3: CASSAGQVITDTQYF
size: few; V: TRBV19; D: .; J: TRBJ1-6; DNA: TGTGCCAGTAGTACTACAGATTATAATTCACCCCTCCACTTT; CDR3: CASSTTDYNSPLHF
size: once; V: TRBV19; D: .; J: TRBJ2-2; DNA: TGTGCCAGTAGTATCCAGGACAGAGTCGCCGGGGAGCTGTTTTTT; CDR3: CASSIQDRVAGELFF
size: few; V: TRBV6-6; D: TRBD1; J: TRBJ1-6; DNA: TGTGCCAGTATTACGGGACAGGGTAGTTCACCCCTCCACTTT; CDR3: CASITGQGSSPLHF
size: few; V: TRBV5-4; D: .; J: TRBJ2-3; DNA: TGTGCCAGCAGCCACGACAGGGGGGAGCGGGGGGGCCCAGATACGCAGTATTTT; CDR3: CASSHDRGERGGPDTQYF
size: .; V: TRBV6-2/TRBV6-3; D: TRBD1; J: TRBJ1-2; DNA: TGTGCCAGCAGTGACAGGACAGGGGGCTACTATGGCTACACCTTC; CDR3: CASSDRTGGYYGYTF
size: .; V: TRBV19; D: TRBD1; J: TRBJ2-5; DNA: TGTGCCAGTAGTCCCAGAGAGACGACAGGGGTAGAGACCCAGTACTTC; CDR3: CASSPRETTGVETQYF
size: .; V: TRBV7-8; D: .; J: TRBJ2-2; DNA: TGTGCCAGCAGGACTAGAACCGGGGAGCTGTTTTTT; CDR3: CASRTRTGELFF
size: .; V: TRBV5-1; D: .; J: TRBJ2-1; DNA: TGCGCCAGCAGCCCATTGCAGGGAAATGAGCAGTTCTTC; CDR3: CASSPLQGNEQFF
size: .; V: TRBV11-1; D: TRBD1; J: TRBJ1-2; DNA: TGTGCCAGCAGCTTAATGGCGACAGGGCCCGGGAACTTC; CDR3: CASSLMATGPGNF
size: .; V: TRBV5-1; D: TRBD2; J: TRBJ2-2; DNA: TGCGCCAGCAGCTTAGAAAGCGGGGGGATCACCGGGGAGCTGTTTTTT; CDR3: CASSLESGGITGELFF
size: .; V: TRBV6-4; D: TRBD1; J: TRBJ1-2; DNA: TGTGCCAGCAGCCCGGGACAGGGGTCTCTCTTCTATGGCTACACCTTC; CDR3: CASSPGQGSLFYGYTF
size: .; V: TRBV6-6; D: .; J: TRBJ2-7; DNA: TGTGCCAGACCCATACCGGACTCTCCCTACGAGCAGTACTTC; CDR3: CARPIPDSPYEQYF
size: many; V: TRBV5-8; D: TRBD1; J: TRBJ1-3; DNA: TGTGCCAGCAGCTCGATCGGGACAGGGGAAGACACCATATATTTT; CDR3: CASSSIGTGEDTIYF
size: .; V: TRBV5-4; D: TRBD2; J: TRBJ2-5; DNA: TGTGCCAGCAGCCCCGGGGGGGCCAATCCTTCGACCCAGTACTTC; CDR3: CASSPGGANPSTQYF
size: once; V: TRBV9; D: TRBD1; J: TRBJ1-2; DNA: TGTGCCAGCAGCTTCCCCGACAGGGGGTATTCTGACTACACCTTC; CDR3: CASSFPDRGYSDYTF
size: .; V: TRBV21-1; D: .; J: TRBJ2-7; DNA: TGTGCCAGCAGCAAAGAATCGGGTTTCTCCTACGAGCAGTACTTC; CDR3: CASSKESGFSYEQYF
size: few; V: TRBV19; D: TRBD1; J: TRBJ1-1; DNA: TGTGCCAGTAGTAGCCACCGGGACAGGGCGGGCGCTGAAGCTTTCTTT; CDR3: CASSSHRDRAGAEAFF
size: .; V: TRBV28; D: TRBD1; J: TRBJ2-7; DNA: TGTGCCAGCAGTTCGAGACAGGGGGGTATTGTGTACGAGCAGTACTTC; CDR3: CASSSRQGGIVYEQYF